This TCR beta chain was documented in a study of identical twins. This clonotype was counted between two and nine times. Antigen: not known. Overall study results and limits: Excess sharing between twins was weaker in beta out-of-frame sequences.

Healthy Caucasians, and only they, were the donors. The CDR3 is 13 amino acids. Trimming stripped 7 bases from V and 1 base from J, with 10 bases between. CDR1 is SGDLS and CDR2 is YYNGEE in the germline V gene. After template switching added a universal primer site, the resulting cDNA carried unique molecular identifiers. Each CDR3 protein gets one entry after TCRdb re-called the 5' RACE reads with MiXCR. The table shows roughly 350,000 distinct CDR3 sequences, with approximately 13% occurring only once. This same sample was also taken into another study, of yellow fever vaccine responses in identical twins.

The chain employs TRBV9 and TRBJ2-3; the D is unclear. The sequence derives from a woman under 30 in good health. Source material: CD8+ T cells sorted from blood. In DNA form, the CDR3 reads TGTGCCAGCGGGCAGCGTGGCACAGATACGCAGTATTTT. It specifies CASGQRGTDTQYF. Filled out from reference TRBV9 and TRBJ2-3, the complete variable domain reads DSGVTQTPKHLITATGQRVTLRCSPRSGDLSVYWYQQSLDQGLQFLIQYYNGEERAKGNILERFSAQQFPDLHSELNLSSLELGDSALYFCASGQRGTDTQYFGPGTRLTVL.